These 5 T cell receptor beta chains were all obtained from the same sample, sequenced in a study of T cell repertoires in cytomegalovirus infection. Their antigens are not known. TCRdb reprocessed the reads with MiXCR, giving one entry per CDR3 protein. Counted here are fewer than 950,000 distinct CDR3 sequences, less than 35% occurring once; the ten biggest clones make up around 11%. The specimen was cultured CD8+ T cells from PBMCs, collected from culture after CMV antigen stimulation. The receptors were sampled from a human donor in good health (CMV status not recorded). Some clones in this sample may be carry-over from other donors' samples.

This clonotype was detected only a few times. Since a much larger clone is just one base distant, this may be a read error. The chain joins TRBV7-6 to TRBJ2-3, with 7 bases matching TRBD2. This CDR3 has 14 residues. In germline, CDR1 is SGHVS, CDR2 FNYEAQ. With V trimmed by 3 bases and J by 2 bases, 2 bases remained unmatched. CDR3 bases: TGTGCCAGCAGCTTGGGGGGGGACACAGATACGCAGTATTTT. Its protein is CASSLGGDTDTQYF.

This clonotype was observed a few times. The chain carries TRBV5-1 and TRBJ1-1; 9 bases align to TRBD1. The germline V gene encodes CDR1 SGHRS and CDR2 YFSETQ. V trimming: 4 bases; J trimming: 1 base; junction bases outside the gene matches: 8. This CDR3 has 16 amino acids. CDR3 protein: CASSTTGGWGNTEAFF. Written as DNA, the CDR3 is TGCGCCAGCAGCACTACAGGGGGCTGGGGGAACACTGAAGCTTTCTTT.

This chain joins TRBV7-6 and TRBJ2-1; 11 bases map to TRBD1. With 5 bases clipped from V and 8 bases from J, the junction kept 5 bases outside the gene matches. CDR3 length: 14 amino acids. CDR1 and CDR2 from the germline V gene are SGHVS and FNYEAQ. DNA of the CDR3: TGTGCCAGCAGCGGCTGGACAGGGGGCTATGAGCAGTTCTTC. Translated: CASSGWTGGYEQFF.

The gene calls are TRBV7-9 and TRBJ1-2, with 9 bases fitting TRBD1. This CDR3 contains 16 residues. V was clipped by 5 bases and J by 8 bases; unmatched bases: 15. The germline CDR1 and CDR2 sequences are SEHNR and FQNEAQ (reference sequence). CDR3 DNA: TGTGCCAGCAGCATATCCCCCTCGGGACAGGGAGGAGGCTACACCTTC. This gives the protein CASSISPSGQGGGYTF.

In this sample, this clonotype turned up a few times. The CDR3 bases are TGTGCCAGCAGGCGCGGGACAGGGGTTAATCAGCCCCAGCATTTT. Protein product: CASRRGTGVNQPQHF. The gene calls are TRBV6-1 and TRBJ1-5, with TRBD1 matching 10 bases. Per germline, CDR1 MNHNS and CDR2 SASEGT. V shed 6 bases, J shed 4 bases, and the junction held 6 bases outside the gene matches. The CDR3 sequence is 15 residues long.